What follows describes a single TCR gamma chain. The antigen is not known. Losses at the gene ends were 0 bases for V and 7 bases for J; bases not matched to a gene: 9. CDR3 length: 14 amino acids. From germline, CDR1 is EGSTGY and CDR2 YDSYTSSV. This entry comes from a study of γδ T cells in repeated Plasmodium falciparum infection. Turning to the study itself: Malian samples came from no-transmission periods or across acute febrile malaria episodes.

Study-level points and caveats: Waves of new clonotype selection appeared after repeated controlled infections in Vdelta2-negative, largely Vdelta1+, gammadelta T cells. Vgamma9/Vdelta2+ T cells showed a stable polyclonal repertoire with shared TCRgamma sequences.

Flow sorting of PBMC yielded separate Vgamma9/Vdelta2+ and Vdelta2-negative gammadelta T cell populations for bulk repertoire analysis. TCRdb repeated clone calling on the multiplex PCR reads with CATT. The sample lists around 25,000 gamma-chain clones, 2.5% to 3.5% occurring once. This chain connects TRGV4 to TRGJ1 or TRGJ2. TCRdb supplies no J gene; here it was assigned by aligning the nucleotide sequence to germline. The sample consisted of gamma-delta T cells from blood. This receptor was taken from a pool of human donors (malaria-infected and uninfected, not separated). The CDR3 is CATWDGPDVYKKLF. In nucleotides, the CDR3 is TGTGCCACCTGGGATGGGCCGGACGTATATAAGAAACTCTTT.